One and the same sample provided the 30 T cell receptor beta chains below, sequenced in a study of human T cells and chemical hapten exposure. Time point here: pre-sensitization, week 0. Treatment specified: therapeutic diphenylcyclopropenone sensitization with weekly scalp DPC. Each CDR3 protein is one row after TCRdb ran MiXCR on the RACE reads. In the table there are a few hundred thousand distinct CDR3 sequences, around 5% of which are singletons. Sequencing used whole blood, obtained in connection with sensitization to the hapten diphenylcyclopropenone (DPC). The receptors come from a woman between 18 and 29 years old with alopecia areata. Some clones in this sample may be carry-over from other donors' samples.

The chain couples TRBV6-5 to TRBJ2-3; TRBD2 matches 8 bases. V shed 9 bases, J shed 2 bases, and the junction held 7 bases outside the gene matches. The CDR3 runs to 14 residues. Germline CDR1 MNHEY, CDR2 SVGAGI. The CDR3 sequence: CASHEAGATDTQYF. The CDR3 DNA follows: TGTGCCAGTCATGAAGCGGGGGCCACAGATACGCAGTATTTT.

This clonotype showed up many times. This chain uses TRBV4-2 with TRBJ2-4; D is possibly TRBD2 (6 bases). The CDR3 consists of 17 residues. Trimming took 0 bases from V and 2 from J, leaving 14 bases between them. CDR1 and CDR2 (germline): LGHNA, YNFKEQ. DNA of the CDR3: TGTGCCAGCAGCCAAGATCTGGCTAGCGCTTCCAAAAACATTCAGTACTTC. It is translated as CASSQDLASASKNIQYF.

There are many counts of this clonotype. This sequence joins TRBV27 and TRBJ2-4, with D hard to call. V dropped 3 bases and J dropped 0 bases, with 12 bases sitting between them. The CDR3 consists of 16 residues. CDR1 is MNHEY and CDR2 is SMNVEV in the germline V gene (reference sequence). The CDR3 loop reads CASSFVESLAKNIQYF. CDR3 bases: TGTGCCAGCAGTTTTGTGGAATCCCTAGCCAAAAACATTCAGTACTTC.

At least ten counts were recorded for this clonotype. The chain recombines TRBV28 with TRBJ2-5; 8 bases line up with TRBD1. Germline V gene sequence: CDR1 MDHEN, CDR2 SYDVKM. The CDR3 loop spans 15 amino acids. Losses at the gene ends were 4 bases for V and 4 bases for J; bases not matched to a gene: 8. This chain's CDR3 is CASSSRTGFRETQYF. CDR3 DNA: TGTGCCAGCAGTTCCCGGACAGGGTTTCGAGAGACCCAGTACTTC.

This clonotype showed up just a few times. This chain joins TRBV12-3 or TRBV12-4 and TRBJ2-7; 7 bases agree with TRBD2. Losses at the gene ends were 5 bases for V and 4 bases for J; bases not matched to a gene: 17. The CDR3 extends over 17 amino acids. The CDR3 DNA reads TGTGCCAGCAGTCCGGGAGGAGGGCAGGGTAGCTTATACGAGCAGTACTTC. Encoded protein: CASSPGGGQGSLYEQYF.

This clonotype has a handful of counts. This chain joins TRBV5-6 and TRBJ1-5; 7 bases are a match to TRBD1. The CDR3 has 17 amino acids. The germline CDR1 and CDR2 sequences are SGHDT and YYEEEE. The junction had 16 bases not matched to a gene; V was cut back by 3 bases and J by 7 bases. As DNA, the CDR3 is TGTGCCAGCAGCTCAACTGGTCCTTCAGGGGGAGAACAGCCCCAGCATTTT. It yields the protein CASSSTGPSGGEQPQHF.

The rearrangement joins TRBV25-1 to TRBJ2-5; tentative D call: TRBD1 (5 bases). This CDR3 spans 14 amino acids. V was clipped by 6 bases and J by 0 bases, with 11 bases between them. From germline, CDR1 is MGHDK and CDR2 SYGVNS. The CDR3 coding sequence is TGTGCCAGCAGCAGACAGAGCTACCAAGAGACCCAGTACTTC. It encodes CASSRQSYQETQYF.

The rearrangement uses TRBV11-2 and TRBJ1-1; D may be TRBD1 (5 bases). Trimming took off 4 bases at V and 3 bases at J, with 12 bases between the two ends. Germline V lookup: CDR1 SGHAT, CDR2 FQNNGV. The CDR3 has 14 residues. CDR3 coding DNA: TGTGCCAGCAGCTACTCAGGGCTGGACACTGAAGCTTTCTTT. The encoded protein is CASSYSGLDTEAFF. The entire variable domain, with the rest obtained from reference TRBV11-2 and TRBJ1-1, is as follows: EAGVAQSPRYKIIEKRQSVAFWCNPISGHATLYWYQQILGQGPKLLIQFQNNGVVDDSQLPKDRFSAERLKGVDSTLKIQPAKLEDSAVYLCASSYSGLDTEAFFGQGTRLTVV.

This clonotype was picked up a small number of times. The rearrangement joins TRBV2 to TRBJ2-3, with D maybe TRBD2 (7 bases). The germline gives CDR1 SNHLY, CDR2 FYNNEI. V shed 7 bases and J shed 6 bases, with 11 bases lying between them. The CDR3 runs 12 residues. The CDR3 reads CASKGEGDTQYF. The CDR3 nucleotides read TGTGCCAGCAAGGGGGAGGGCGATACGCAGTATTTT.

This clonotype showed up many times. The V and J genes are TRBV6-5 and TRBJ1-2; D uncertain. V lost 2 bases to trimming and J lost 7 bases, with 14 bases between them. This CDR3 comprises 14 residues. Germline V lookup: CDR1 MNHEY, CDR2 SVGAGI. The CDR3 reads CASSYTATRFGYTF. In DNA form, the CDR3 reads TGTGCCAGCAGTTACACGGCTACAAGATTTGGCTACACCTTC.

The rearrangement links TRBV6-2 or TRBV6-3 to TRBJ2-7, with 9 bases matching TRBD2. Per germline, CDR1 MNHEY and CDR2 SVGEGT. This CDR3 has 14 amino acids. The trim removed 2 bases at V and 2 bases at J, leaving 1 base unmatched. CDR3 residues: CASSYASGAYEQYF. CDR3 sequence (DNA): TGTGCCAGCAGTTACGCTAGCGGGGCCTACGAGCAGTACTTC.

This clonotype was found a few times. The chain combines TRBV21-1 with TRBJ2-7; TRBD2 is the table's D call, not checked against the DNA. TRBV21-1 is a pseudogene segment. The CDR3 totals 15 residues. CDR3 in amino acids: CASRTKAGESYEQYF. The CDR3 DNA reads TGTGCCAGCAGAACCAAAGCGGGGGAGTCCTACGAGCAGTACTTC.

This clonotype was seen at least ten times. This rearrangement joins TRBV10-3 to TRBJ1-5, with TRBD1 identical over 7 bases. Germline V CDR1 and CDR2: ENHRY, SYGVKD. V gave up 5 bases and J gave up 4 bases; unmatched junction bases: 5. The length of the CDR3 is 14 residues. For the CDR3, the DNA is TGTGCCATCAGTCGACAGGGAGAGAATCAGCCCCAGCATTTT. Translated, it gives CAISRQGENQPQHF.

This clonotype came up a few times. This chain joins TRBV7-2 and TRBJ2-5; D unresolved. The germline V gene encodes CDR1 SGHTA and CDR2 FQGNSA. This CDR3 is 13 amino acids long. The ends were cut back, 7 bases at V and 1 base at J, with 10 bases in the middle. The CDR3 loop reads CASKKSSQETQYF. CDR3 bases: TGTGCCAGCAAGAAAAGTAGCCAAGAGACCCAGTACTTC. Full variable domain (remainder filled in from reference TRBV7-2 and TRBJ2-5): GAGVSQSPSNKVTEKGKDVELRCDPISGHTALYWYRQSLGQGLEFLIYFQGNSAPDKSGLPSDRFSAERTGGSVSTLTIQRTQQEDSAVYLCASKKSSQETQYFGPGTRLLVL.

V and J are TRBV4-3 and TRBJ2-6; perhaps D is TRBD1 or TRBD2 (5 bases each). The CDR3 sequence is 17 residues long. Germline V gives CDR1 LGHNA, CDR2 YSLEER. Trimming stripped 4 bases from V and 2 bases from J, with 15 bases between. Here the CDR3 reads CASSPSRGATGANVLTF. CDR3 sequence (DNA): TGCGCCAGCAGCCCCTCAAGAGGGGCGACTGGGGCCAACGTCCTGACTTTC.

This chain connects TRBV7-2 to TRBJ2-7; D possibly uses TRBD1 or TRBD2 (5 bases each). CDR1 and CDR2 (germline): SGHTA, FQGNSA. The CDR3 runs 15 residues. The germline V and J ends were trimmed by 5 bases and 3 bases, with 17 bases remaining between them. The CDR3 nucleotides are TGTGCCAGCAGCCCTGATCGGGACCCCATCTACGAGCAGTACTTC. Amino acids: CASSPDRDPIYEQYF.

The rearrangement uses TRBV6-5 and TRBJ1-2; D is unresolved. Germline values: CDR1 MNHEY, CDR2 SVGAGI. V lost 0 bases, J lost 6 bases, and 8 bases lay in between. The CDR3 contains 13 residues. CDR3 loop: CASSYSREDGYTF. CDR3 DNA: TGTGCCAGCAGTTACTCCAGAGAGGATGGCTACACCTTC.

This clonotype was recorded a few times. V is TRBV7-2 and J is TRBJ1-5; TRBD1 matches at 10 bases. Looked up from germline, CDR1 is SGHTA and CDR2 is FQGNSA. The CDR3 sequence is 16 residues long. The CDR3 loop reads CASGTGAAYSNQPQHF. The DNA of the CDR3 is TGTGCAAGCGGGACAGGGGCCGCATATAGCAATCAGCCCCAGCATTTT.

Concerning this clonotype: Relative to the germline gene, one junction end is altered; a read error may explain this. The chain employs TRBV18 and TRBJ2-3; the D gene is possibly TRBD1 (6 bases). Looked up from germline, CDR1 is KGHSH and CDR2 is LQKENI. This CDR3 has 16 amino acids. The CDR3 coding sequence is TGTGCCAGCTCATCCGTACAGGGATCCCCCACAGATACTCAGTATTTT. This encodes CASSSVQGSPTDTQYF.

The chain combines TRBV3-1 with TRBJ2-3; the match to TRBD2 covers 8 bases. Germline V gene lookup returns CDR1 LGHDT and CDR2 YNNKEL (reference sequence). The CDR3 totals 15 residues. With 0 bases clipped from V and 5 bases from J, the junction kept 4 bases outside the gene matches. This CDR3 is CASSQDRGGRDTQYF. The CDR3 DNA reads TGTGCCAGCAGCCAAGACCGCGGGGGGCGAGATACGCAGTATTTT.

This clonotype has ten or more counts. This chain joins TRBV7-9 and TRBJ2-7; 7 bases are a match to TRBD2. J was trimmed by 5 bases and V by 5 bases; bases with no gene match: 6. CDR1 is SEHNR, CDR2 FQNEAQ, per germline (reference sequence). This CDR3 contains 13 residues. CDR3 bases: TGTGCCAGCAGCCGCCTTGGGACTAACGAGCAGTACTTC. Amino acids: CASSRLGTNEQYF.

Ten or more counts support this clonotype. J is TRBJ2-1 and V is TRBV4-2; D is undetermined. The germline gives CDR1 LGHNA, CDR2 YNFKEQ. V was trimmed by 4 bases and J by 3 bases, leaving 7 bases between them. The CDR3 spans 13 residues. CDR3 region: CASSPEVYNEQFF. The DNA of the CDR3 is TGTGCCAGCAGCCCAGAAGTCTACAATGAGCAGTTCTTC.

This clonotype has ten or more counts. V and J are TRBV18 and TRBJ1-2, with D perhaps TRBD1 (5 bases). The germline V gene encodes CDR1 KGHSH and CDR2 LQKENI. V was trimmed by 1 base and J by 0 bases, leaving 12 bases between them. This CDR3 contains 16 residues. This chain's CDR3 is CASSPLSGGTNYGYTF. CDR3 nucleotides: TGTGCCAGCTCACCACTAAGTGGGGGAACTAACTATGGCTACACCTTC.

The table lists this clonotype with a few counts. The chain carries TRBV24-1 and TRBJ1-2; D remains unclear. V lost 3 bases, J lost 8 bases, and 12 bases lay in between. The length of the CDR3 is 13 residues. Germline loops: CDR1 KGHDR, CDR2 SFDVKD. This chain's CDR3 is CATSDRREQGYTF. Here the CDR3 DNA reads TGTGCCACCAGTGATCGCCGCGAACAGGGCTACACCTTC.

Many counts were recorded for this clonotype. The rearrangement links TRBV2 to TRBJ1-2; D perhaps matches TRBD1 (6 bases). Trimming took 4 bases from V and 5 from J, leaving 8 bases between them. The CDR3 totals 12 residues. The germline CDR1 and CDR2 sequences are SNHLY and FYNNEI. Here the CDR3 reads CASSGQAYGYTF. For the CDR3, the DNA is TGTGCCAGCAGTGGACAGGCTTATGGCTACACCTTC.

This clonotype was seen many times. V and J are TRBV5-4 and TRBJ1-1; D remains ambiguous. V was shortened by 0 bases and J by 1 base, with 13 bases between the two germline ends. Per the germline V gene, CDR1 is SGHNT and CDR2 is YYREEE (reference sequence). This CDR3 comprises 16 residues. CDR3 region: CASSLARAAPNTEAFF. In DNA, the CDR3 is TGTGCCAGCAGCTTGGCGCGTGCTGCACCGAACACTGAAGCTTTCTTT. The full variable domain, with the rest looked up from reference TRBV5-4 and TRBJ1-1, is ETGVTQSPTHLIKTRGQQVTLRCSSQSGHNTVSWYQQALGQGPQFIFQYYREEENGRGNFPPRFSGLQFPNYSSELNVNALELDDSALYLCASSLARAAPNTEAFFGQGTRLTVV.

The CDR3 loop reads CASSWVPQGSNSPLHF. CDR3 DNA sequence: TGTGCCAGCAGCTGGGTACCACAGGGGAGCAATTCACCCCTCCACTTT. The rearrangement links TRBV5-5 to TRBJ1-6, with 7 bases identical to TRBD1. CDR3 length equals 16 residues. V lost 3 bases and J lost 7; bases outside the gene matches: 10. The germline V gene encodes CDR1 SGHKS and CDR2 YYEKEE (reference sequence). Full variable domain (outside the CDR3, taken from reference TRBV5-5 and TRBJ1-6): DAGVTQSPTHLIKTRGQQVTLRCSPISGHKSVSWYQQVLGQGPQFIFQYYEKEERGRGNFPDRFSARQFPNYSSELNVNALLLGDSALYLCASSWVPQGSNSPLHFGNGTRLTVT.

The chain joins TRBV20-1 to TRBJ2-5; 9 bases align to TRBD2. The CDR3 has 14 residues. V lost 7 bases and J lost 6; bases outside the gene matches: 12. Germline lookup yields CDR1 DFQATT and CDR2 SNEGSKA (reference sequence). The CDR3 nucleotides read TGCAGTGTCTCCTATCTAGCGGGGCTGAAGACCCAGTACTTC. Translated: CSVSYLAGLKTQYF.

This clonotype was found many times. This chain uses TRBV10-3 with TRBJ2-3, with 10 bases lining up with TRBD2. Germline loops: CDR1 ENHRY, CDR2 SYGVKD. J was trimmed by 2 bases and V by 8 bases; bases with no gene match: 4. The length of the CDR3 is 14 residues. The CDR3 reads CAIGTSEFTDTQYF. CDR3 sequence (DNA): TGTGCCATCGGGACTAGCGAGTTCACAGATACGCAGTATTTT.

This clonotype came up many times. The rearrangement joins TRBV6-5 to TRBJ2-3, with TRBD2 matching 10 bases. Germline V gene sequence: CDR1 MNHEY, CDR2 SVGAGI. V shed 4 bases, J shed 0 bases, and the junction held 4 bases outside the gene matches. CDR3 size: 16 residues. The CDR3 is CASSSTSGVSTDTQYF. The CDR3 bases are TGTGCCAGCAGTTCCACTAGCGGGGTTAGCACAGATACGCAGTATTTT.